This TCR beta chain was sequenced for a study of tumor and adjacent non-tumor tissue in lung cancer. Study at large: There were some 11 adenocarcinoma, a couple of squamous cell carcinoma and 1 small cell lung cancer cases. Aged about 31 to 80 years, patients included roughly eleven men and five or six women with stage I to III disease.

This CDR3 contains 14 residues. Whole-study results and caveats: Tumor TCR diversity, when higher, was linked to shorter survival.

As regards this clonotype: Its antigen is still unknown. The junction does not match germline at one end; this may be a read error.

RNA was extracted from bulk tissue without any cell sorting. The library came from three nested PCR rounds adapted from ARM-PCR protocols. TCRdb re-analysed the multiplex PCR reads in MiXCR, keeping a single row per CDR3 protein. The sample has approximately 79,000 distinct CDR3 sequences; 72% are singletons. Sequencing was carried out using lung tumor tissue. The V gene is TRBV12-3 or TRBV12-4, the J gene TRBJ2-2; D may be TRBD2 (6 bases). The clonotype originates from a woman between 40 and 50 years old with non-small cell lung cancer. The CDR3: CVSRPGLEPGELFF. The CDR3 nucleotides read TGTGTCAGCAGACCGGGACTGGAGCCCGGGGAGCTGTTTTTT.